This T cell receptor (beta chain) came from a study of blood T cells in healthy people across ages. Findings of the study overall: There was a strong correlation between TCR beta diversity and naive T cell percentage. A roughly linear fall in TCR beta diversity per million T cells was seen with increasing age.

The CDR3 is 15 residues long. V lost 5 bases, J lost 8 bases, and 10 bases stayed unmatched. Comments on this clonotype: What it recognizes is unknown.

Individuals who donated were healthy Caucasians from Russia aged about 6 to 95. A second about 7 to 12 cycle PCR used barcoded and J-beta primers. TCRdb analysed the 5' RACE reads with MiXCR anew, one entry per CDR3 protein. The data hold 1.5 million to 2 million distinct CDR3 sequences, with just under 50% observed a single time. The sequencing sample was made of blood. This receptor was identified in a middle-aged woman in good health. The rearrangement uses TRBV12-3 or TRBV12-4 and TRBJ2-1; 9 nucleotides agree with TRBD2. The CDR3 loop is CASSPVRGGFDEQFF. CDR3 DNA sequence: TGTGCCAGCAGTCCGGTGCGGGGGGGGTTCGATGAGCAGTTCTTC.